This TCR beta chain was recorded in a study of blood T cell repertoires in COVID-19. Per the germline V gene, CDR1 is MNHEY and CDR2 is SMNVEV (reference sequence). Losses at the gene ends were 6 bases for V and 3 bases for J; bases not matched to a gene: 5. The CDR3 contains 15 residues. Data came from immunoSEQ multiplex PCR; TCRdb stores just in-frame clones and leaves some out. The repertoire holds approximately 280,000 clones, with around nine tenths as singletons. The V gene is TRBV27, the J gene TRBJ1-5; the match to TRBD1 covers 10 bases. The material sequenced was PBMCs or T cells enriched from blood (not recorded which). This clonotype originated in a young woman who had recovered from COVID-19. The CDR3 protein is CASRTGGAPNQPQHF. CDR3 DNA: TGTGCCAGCAGGACAGGGGGCGCCCCCAATCAGCCCCAGCATTTT.